Listed here are 7 T cell receptor beta chains from one sample, sequenced in a study of shared clonotypes between healthy human individuals. It was CD45RO-negative cells, positively selected for CCR7, that made up naive CD8 cells, with terminally differentiated effector memory CD45RA+ cells excluded. Profiled with immunoSEQ multiplex PCR; TCRdb holds only in-frame clones, not every one. Of approximately 600,000 clones listed, around 96% are singletons. The specimen sequenced was naive CD8+ T cells sorted from blood. Receptors were obtained from a woman aged 30 to 39 in good health.

The gene calls are TRBV28 and TRBJ1-1, with D perhaps TRBD1 (5 bases). The CDR3 length is 14 residues. Between the trimmed V and J ends, which lost 3 bases and 4 bases, there was a span of 12 bases. The germline V gene has CDR1 MDHEN and CDR2 SYDVKM. The CDR3 nucleotides are TGTGCCAGCAGTTTCACGAGGGGCACCACTGAAGCTTTCTTT. Its protein is CASSFTRGTTEAFF.

This chain links TRBV2 with TRBJ2-5; tentative D call: TRBD2 (7 bases). The CDR3 loop spans 14 amino acids. Looked up from germline, CDR1 is SNHLY and CDR2 is FYNNEI. Trimming removed 8 bases from V and 4 bases from J, with 17 bases in between. CDR3 coding DNA: TGTGCCAGCGAACAGGGTCCGGGGGGAGAGACCCAGTACTTC. This gives the protein CASEQGPGGETQYF.

This clone was detected once. The rearrangement joins TRBV4-2 to TRBJ2-7, with 7 bases matching TRBD1. V dropped 1 base and J dropped 3; count of bases not matched to a gene: 6. In germline, CDR1 is LGHNA, CDR2 YNFKEQ. The CDR3 runs to 15 residues. For the CDR3, the DNA is TGTGCCAGCAGCCAAGGCATTGGACAGGTCTACGAGCAGTACTTC. As protein: CASSQGIGQVYEQYF.

This chain links TRBV7-8 with TRBJ2-7, with 13 bases fitting TRBD2. Germline V gene data show CDR1 as SGHVS and CDR2 as FQNEAQ. Trimming removed 5 bases from V and 1 base from J; junction bases left unmatched: 17. The CDR3 consists of 20 residues. CDR3: CASSTGLAGTPWGISYEQYF. For the CDR3, the DNA is TGTGCCAGCAGCACGGGACTAGCGGGAACCCCGTGGGGGATATCCTACGAGCAGTACTTC.

This chain uses TRBV29-1 with TRBJ2-7; D may be TRBD2 (5 bases). V lost 1 base to trimming and J lost 2 bases, with 6 bases between them. The CDR3 totals 12 residues. From germline, CDR1 is SQVTM and CDR2 ANQGSEA. The DNA of the CDR3 is TGCAGCGTTGAAGCGGAGGCCTACGAGCAGTACTTC. Amino acid sequence: CSVEAEAYEQYF.

The V gene is TRBV28, the J gene TRBJ2-7; TRBD2 is a possible D gene (5 bases). The CDR3 is 14 amino acids. Germline lookup yields CDR1 MDHEN and CDR2 SYDVKM. V dropped 4 bases and J dropped 0 bases, with 10 bases sitting between them. This chain's CDR3 is CASSYGIYSYEQYF. The CDR3 DNA reads TGTGCCAGCAGTTACGGGATCTACTCCTACGAGCAGTACTTC.

This clone was seen just once. The chain employs TRBV7-9 and TRBJ1-2, with D unclear. V was cut by 1 base and J by 6 bases, with 18 bases left in between. Germline CDR1 and CDR2: SEHNR and FQNEAQ (reference sequence). CDR3 size: 16 residues. In nucleotides, the CDR3 is TGTGCCAGCAGCTTAGAGGGTGGAACGACTAAGGATGGCTACACCTTC. As protein: CASSLEGGTTKDGYTF.